This TCR beta chain appears in the sequencing data of a study of technical replicates of blood from several donors. Using immunoSEQ multiplex PCR, the repertoire was profiled, and TCRdb retains in-frame clones only, with some absent. The sample contains about 89,000 clones, roughly 94% of which appear only once. Germline lookup yields CDR1 SQVTM and CDR2 ANQGSEA. Trimming cost V 7 bases and J 0 bases; bases outside gene matches: 12. The CDR3 spans 16 residues. The specimen sequenced was T cells isolated from PBMCs. This chain uses TRBV29-1 with TRBJ1-1; TRBD1 aligns across 9 bases. The source of this sequence is a human donor in good health. The CDR3 protein is CSAGGQGFPLNTEAFF. CDR3 bases: TGCAGCGCTGGGGGACAGGGCTTCCCCCTGAACACTGAAGCTTTCTTT.